A single sample gave rise to the 2 T cell receptor beta chains below, sequenced in a study of cytomegalovirus exposure and HLA in healthy donors. The PCR made use of 60 Vbeta and 13 Jbeta primers. This table comes from immunoSEQ multiplex PCR, and its TCRdb copy is limited to in-frame clones, with some not included. The profile covers approximately 110,000 clones, with around 83% appearing a single time and 22% taken by the ten largest. The sequenced material came from PBMCs. These receptor sequences come from a man between 25 and 39 years old in good health and CMV-seropositive.

V and J are TRBV7-9 and TRBJ1-1; the match to TRBD1 covers 10 bases. V was pared by 5 bases and J by 5 bases, with 8 bases of the junction left unmatched. The CDR3 has 15 amino acids. CDR1 and CDR2 from the germline V gene are SEHNR and FQNEAQ (reference sequence). CDR3 sequence reads: CASSPGTGVGTEAFF. The CDR3 nucleotides are TGTGCCAGCAGCCCGGGGACAGGGGTGGGTACTGAAGCTTTCTTT.

The V and J genes are TRBV5-1 and TRBJ2-3; 12 positions agree with TRBD2. CDR3 length: 16 amino acids. Germline lookup yields CDR1 SGHRS and CDR2 YFSETQ. The ends lost 4 bases at V and 5 bases at J; junction bases unmatched: 8. CDR3 bases: TGCGCCAGCAGCAACTACCCTAGCGGGGGGGGAGATACGCAGTATTTT. Protein product: CASSNYPSGGGDTQYF.